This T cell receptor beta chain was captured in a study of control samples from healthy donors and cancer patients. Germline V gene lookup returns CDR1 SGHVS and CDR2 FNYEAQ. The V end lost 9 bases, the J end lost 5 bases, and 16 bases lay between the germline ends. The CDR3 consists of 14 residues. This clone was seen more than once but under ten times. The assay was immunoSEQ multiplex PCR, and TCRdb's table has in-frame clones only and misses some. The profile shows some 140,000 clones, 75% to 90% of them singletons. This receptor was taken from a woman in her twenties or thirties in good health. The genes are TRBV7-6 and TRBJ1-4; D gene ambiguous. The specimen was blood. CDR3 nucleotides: TGTGCCAGTAGCGAGGACCGACTAAATGAAAAACTGTTTTTT. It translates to CASSEDRLNEKLFF.